These 30 T cell receptor beta chains were all obtained from the same sample, sequenced in a study of CD8+ T cells in alopecia areata (dated by TCRdb to about 2018). This sample's time point label indicates: 4 weeks on oral tofacitinib. Taken with the paper, the label for treatment or condition translates to: oral pan-JAK inhibitor, 5-10 mg twice daily. Libraries were constructed by the immunoSEQ multiplex PCR assay. RNA was extracted from all samples and reverse transcribed into cDNA, which served as template for TCR sequencing. TCRdb holds this immuneACCESS table with in-frame rearrangements only. Some clones are missing; in checked studies, unresolved V genes explain under half, and the rest has no known cause. The sample table holds approximately 140,000 clones, of which more than 85% were seen once. The ten largest account for about 13% of the sample. This specimen consisted of CD8+ T cells sorted from blood, obtained at week 4, from a patient treated with tofacitinib. The receptors come from a human donor with alopecia areata.

The V and J genes are TRBV19 and TRBJ2-6, with D hard to call. Germline values: CDR1 LNHDA, CDR2 SQIVND (reference sequence). V was shortened by 9 bases and J by 4 bases, with 7 bases between the two germline ends. This CDR3 spans 12 amino acids. The CDR3, as DNA: TGTGCCAGCTCAGTGGGGGCCAACGTCCTGACTTTC. This gives the protein CASSVGANVLTF.

V usage is TRBV30 and J usage is TRBJ2-1; D not resolved. This CDR3 spans 15 amino acids. The germline V gene encodes CDR1 GTSNPN and CDR2 SVGIG (reference sequence). Trimming shortened V by 8 bases and J by 0 bases, and 17 bases separated the two germline ends. The CDR3 loop reads CAGRWTASSYNEQFF. CDR3 in DNA: TGTGCCGGAAGATGGACGGCGAGCTCCTACAATGAGCAGTTCTTC.

V gene TRBV2 combines with J gene TRBJ1-1; D may be TRBD1 (6 bases). CDR3 length equals 15 residues. CDR1 is SNHLY, CDR2 FYNNEI, per germline. The V gene lost 3 bases and the J gene lost 4 bases, with 15 bases spanning the gap. The DNA of the CDR3 is TGTGCCAGCAGTGATCCTGGGGGCCGGGGCACTGAAGCTTTCTTT. This encodes CASSDPGGRGTEAFF.

This chain joins TRBV30 and TRBJ2-7; 9 positions agree with TRBD2. There are 14 residues in the CDR3. V was pared by 2 bases and J by 0 bases, with 2 bases of the junction left unmatched. Germline loops: CDR1 GTSNPN, CDR2 SVGIG (reference sequence). The CDR3 spells CAWSHSGSSYEQYF. DNA of the CDR3: TGTGCCTGGAGTCATAGCGGGAGCTCCTACGAGCAGTACTTC.

The chain joins TRBV25-1 to TRBJ2-6, with 9 bases aligning to TRBD1. Germline V gene data show CDR1 as MGHDK and CDR2 as SYGVNS. CDR3 length: 18 residues. V shed 4 bases and J 0 bases; nucleotides not matched to a gene: 7. The CDR3 DNA sequence: TGTGCCAGCAGTGCCCACAGGGGGCCCAGCTCTGGGGCCAACGTCCTGACTTTC. It codes for CASSAHRGPSSGANVLTF. The full variable domain, completed using reference TRBV25-1 and TRBJ2-6, is EADIYQTPRYLVIGTGKKITLECSQTMGHDKMYWYQQDPGMELHLIHYSYGVNSTEKGDLSSESTVSRIRTEHFPLTLESARPSHTSQYLCASSAHRGPSSGANVLTFGAGSRLTVL.

CDR3: CASSQDPRASDEQFF. Here the CDR3 DNA reads TGTGCCAGCAGCCAAGACCCCAGGGCCAGCGATGAGCAGTTCTTC. The gene calls are TRBV4-2 and TRBJ2-1; TRBD1 might be the D (5 bases). Germline values: CDR1 LGHNA, CDR2 YNFKEQ. V was trimmed by 0 bases and J by 8 bases, leaving 14 bases between them. CDR3 length equals 15 residues.

The chain joins TRBV10-3 to TRBJ2-7; 7 bases are shared with TRBD1. The CDR3 sequence is 13 residues long. The V gene's germline CDR1 is ENHRY and CDR2 SYGVKD. Unmatched junction bases numbered 8, after V lost 9 bases and J lost 3 bases. CDR3 bases: TGTGCCATAGGGACAGCGATGGACTACGAGCAGTACTTC. The encoded protein is CAIGTAMDYEQYF.

This chain links TRBV6-1 with TRBJ2-1; D not certain. V lost 6 bases and J lost 8, with 20 bases in between. CDR3 length equals 15 residues. The germline V gene encodes CDR1 MNHNS and CDR2 SASEGT. This CDR3 is CASSSTQYYSDEQFF. The CDR3 DNA reads as TGTGCCAGCAGCTCTACCCAGTACTATTCGGATGAGCAGTTCTTC.

This clone was seen only a few times. The chain carries TRBV2 and TRBJ1-6; the D is unclear. This CDR3 is 13 amino acids long. The V end was cut by 7 bases, the J end by 9 bases, with 13 bases between. Germline CDR1 SNHLY, CDR2 FYNNEI. The CDR3 is CASKRDWGSPLHF. DNA for the CDR3: TGTGCCAGCAAGAGGGATTGGGGTTCACCCCTCCACTTT. The entire variable domain, with the rest obtained from reference TRBV2 and TRBJ1-6, is as follows: EPEVTQTPSHQVTQMGQEVILRCVPISNHLYFYWYRQILGQKVEFLVSFYNNEISEKSEIFDDQFSVERPDGSNFTLKIRSTKLEDSAMYFCASKRDWGSPLHFGNGTRLTVT.

Turning to this clone: Other DNA sequences from this sample encode an identical CDR3 as well. The rearrangement uses TRBV30 and TRBJ2-7; 9 bases align to TRBD1. The CDR3 has 14 residues. V dropped 2 bases and J dropped 4; count of bases not matched to a gene: 6. CDR1 is GTSNPN, CDR2 SVGIG, per germline (reference sequence). In DNA form, the CDR3 reads TGTGCCTGGAGTCTTGGACAGGGGATTTACGAGCAGTACTTC. It specifies CAWSLGQGIYEQYF.

This chain uses TRBV27 with TRBJ2-7; perhaps TRBD2 as D (5 bases). This CDR3 region has 14 residues. Germline V gene data show CDR1 as MNHEY and CDR2 as SMNVEV (reference sequence). V was shortened by 6 bases and J by 2 bases, with 14 bases between the two germline ends. CDR3 sequence (DNA): TGTGCCAGCAGGGGCGGGTGGGCAACCTACGAGCAGTACTTC. It is translated as CASRGGWATYEQYF.

The chain carries TRBV4-1 and TRBJ2-7, with TRBD2 identical over 7 bases. V trimming: 1 base; J trimming: 6 bases; junction bases outside the gene matches: 9. Germline CDR1 and CDR2: MGHRA and YSYEKL. CDR3 length equals 15 residues. The CDR3 DNA is TGCGCCAGCAGCCAAGTCGAGGCGGGAGCTGGCGAGCAGTACTTC. This translates into CASSQVEAGAGEQYF.

V usage is TRBV14 and J usage is TRBJ1-3, with D hard to call. With 1 base removed from V and 2 bases from J, the gap between germline ends came to 6 bases. The germline gives CDR1 SGHDN, CDR2 FVKESK. This CDR3 contains 14 residues. The CDR3 DNA reads TGTGCCAGCAGCCAAGGAGGTACTGGAAACACCATATATTTT. Translating it yields CASSQGGTGNTIYF. Complete variable domain (other parts from reference TRBV14 and TRBJ1-3): EAGVTQFPSHSVIEKGQTVTLRCDPISGHDNLYWYRRVMGKEIKFLLHFVKESKQDESGMPNNRFLAERTGGTYSTLKVQPAELEDSGVYFCASSQGGTGNTIYFGEGSWLTVV.

The chain employs TRBV5-1 and TRBJ2-7, with D possibly TRBD2 on 6 matching bases. CDR1 is SGHRS and CDR2 is YFSETQ in the germline V gene. CDR3 size: 14 residues. V was pared by 1 base and J by 1 base, with 9 bases between. In DNA form, the CDR3 reads TGCGCCAGCAGCTTGCCCGGAGGGTCCTACGAGCAGTACTTC. Translation gives CASSLPGGSYEQYF.

The V gene is TRBV5-4, the J gene TRBJ2-2; 8 nucleotides agree with TRBD2. With V trimmed by 2 bases and J by 7 bases, 16 bases remained unmatched. Germline V gives CDR1 SGHNT, CDR2 YYREEE (reference sequence). This CDR3 is built from 18 residues. The DNA for the CDR3 is TGTGCCAGCAGCTTCGGCTTGGATAGCGGGGATGAGGGCGGGGAGCTGTTTTTT. Translating it yields CASSFGLDSGDEGGELFF.

J is TRBJ2-5 and V is TRBV7-8; D perhaps matches TRBD1 (6 bases). CDR1 and CDR2 from the germline V gene are SGHVS and FQNEAQ. Trimming left V 3 bases short and J 1 base short, with 12 bases between. The length of the CDR3 is 15 residues. The chain's CDR3 is CASSFDLDSQETQYF. CDR3 DNA: TGTGCCAGCAGCTTTGACCTGGACAGCCAAGAGACCCAGTACTTC. The full variable domain, rest sourced from reference TRBV7-8 and TRBJ2-5, is GAGVSQSPRYKVAKRGQDVALRCDPISGHVSLFWYQQALGQGPEFLTYFQNEAQLDKSGLPSDRFFAERPEGSVSTLKIQRTQQEDSAVYLCASSFDLDSQETQYFGPGTRLLVL.

The chain employs TRBV7-8 and TRBJ2-1, with a tentative D call TRBD1 (5 bases). This CDR3 has 13 amino acids. Germline assignment: CDR1 SGHVS and CDR2 FQNEAQ. The V end was cut by 3 bases, the J end by 8 bases, with 11 bases between. The CDR3 here is CASSLEQVYEQFF. CDR3 nucleotides: TGTGCCAGCAGCTTGGAACAGGTCTATGAGCAGTTCTTC.

This chain connects TRBV4-2 to TRBJ2-1; 10 bases agree with TRBD2. V was clipped by 7 bases and J by 4 bases; unmatched bases: 7. There are 15 residues in the CDR3. The V gene's germline CDR1 is LGHNA and CDR2 YNFKEQ. The CDR3, as DNA: TGTGCCAGCACCACCGGGACTAGCGCATACAATGAGCAGTTCTTC. Amino acid sequence: CASTTGTSAYNEQFF.

The rearrangement joins TRBV4-1 to TRBJ2-7; 13 bases agree with TRBD2. Looked up from germline, CDR1 is MGHRA and CDR2 is YSYEKL. The J segment lost 3 bases and the V segment lost 4 bases, leaving 3 bases of the junction unmatched. The CDR3 runs to 15 residues. For the CDR3, the DNA is TGCGCCAGCAGCCGGGGGACTAGCGGGGTCTACGAGCAGTACTTC. The encoded protein is CASSRGTSGVYEQYF.

This clone was recorded once. CDR3 sequence (DNA): TGTGCCATCAGTGAGTCAGGGGGCGCGGGAGAAAAACTGTTTTTT. Encoded protein: CAISESGGAGEKLFF. The genes are TRBV10-3 and TRBJ1-4, with TRBD1 identical over 7 bases. V lost 0 bases, J lost 8 bases, and 6 bases stayed unmatched. The CDR3 is made up of 15 amino acids. Looked up from germline, CDR1 is ENHRY and CDR2 is SYGVKD.

The gene calls are TRBV12-5 and TRBJ1-1, with D unclear. Trimming removed 1 base from V and 2 bases from J, with 5 bases in between. This CDR3 is built from 13 residues. CDR1 LGHNT and CDR2 FRNRAP come from the germline V gene. CDR3 amino acids: CASGLGGNTEAFF. The CDR3, as DNA: TGTGCTAGTGGTTTGGGTGGCAACACTGAAGCTTTCTTT.

J is TRBJ2-1 and V is TRBV7-9; the match to TRBD1 covers 7 bases. CDR3 size: 15 residues. Germline V gene data show CDR1 as SEHNR and CDR2 as FQNEAQ (reference sequence). V was clipped by 5 bases and J by 5 bases; unmatched bases: 9. The CDR3 DNA follows: TGTGCCAGCAGCAAAGACCGGGACAGAGACAATGAGCAGTTCTTC. Encoded protein: CASSKDRDRDNEQFF.

The V gene is TRBV30, the J gene TRBJ2-7; perhaps TRBD1 as D (6 bases). Trimming cost V 0 bases and J 3 bases, with 15 bases left between them. Germline values: CDR1 GTSNPN, CDR2 SVGIG (reference sequence). The CDR3 length is 15 residues. The CDR3 here is CAWSVGYGTSYEQYF. The CDR3, as DNA: TGTGCCTGGAGTGTAGGTTATGGGACAAGCTACGAGCAGTACTTC.

The gene calls are TRBV6-4 and TRBJ2-4, with TRBD2 matching 10 bases. This CDR3 has 17 amino acids. The J segment lost 0 bases and the V segment lost 6 bases, leaving 8 bases of the junction unmatched. Germline CDR1 and CDR2: MRHNA and SNTAGT. The CDR3 loop reads CASRVETSGSAKNIQYF. As DNA, the CDR3 is TGTGCCAGCAGAGTTGAGACTAGCGGGTCAGCCAAAAACATTCAGTACTTC.

This clone turned up a few times. V is TRBV15 and J is TRBJ1-5, with a tentative D call TRBD1 (5 bases). The CDR3 contains 13 residues. Trimming took off 5 bases at V and 6 bases at J, with 11 bases between the two ends. Germline CDR1 reads LNHNV; CDR2 reads YYDKDF (reference sequence). The CDR3 DNA reads TGTGCCACCAGCGATGGGACCAGTCAGCCCCAGCATTTT. Translated: CATSDGTSQPQHF.

The CDR3 loop is CASRALAKNIQYF. The CDR3 DNA reads as TGCGCCAGCAGGGCTTTAGCCAAAAACATTCAGTACTTC. The rearrangement uses TRBV5-1 and TRBJ2-4; no definite D call. Trimming stripped 5 bases from V and 0 bases from J, with 6 bases between. This CDR3 has 13 amino acids. Germline-derived CDR1 and CDR2 are SGHRS and YFSETQ.

This clone was seen only a few times. The rearrangement uses TRBV5-4 and TRBJ2-7; the match to TRBD1 covers 9 bases. V trimming: 10 bases; J trimming: 2 bases; junction bases outside the gene matches: 10. The CDR3 length is 14 residues. CDR1 SGHNT and CDR2 YYREEE come from the germline V gene (reference sequence). Here the CDR3 reads CAGSPGTGTYEQYF. In nucleotides, the CDR3 is TGTGCCGGTTCTCCAGGGACAGGGACCTACGAGCAGTACTTC.

CDR3 coding DNA: TGCAGCGTCCTGGACGGACAGGACTACGAGCAGTACTTC. It encodes CSVLDGQDYEQYF. The gene calls are TRBV29-1 and TRBJ2-5; 7 bases line up with TRBD1. The J call may be in error: the DNA end matches TRBJ2-7 better. From germline, CDR1 is SQVTM and CDR2 ANQGSEA. The CDR3 contains 13 residues.

The rearrangement uses TRBV7-8 and TRBJ2-7; D ambiguous. V gave up 5 bases and J gave up 3 bases, with 11 bases separating them. Germline V gene data show CDR1 as SGHVS and CDR2 as FQNEAQ. The length of the CDR3 is 13 residues. CDR3 amino acids: CASSPQPGYEQYF. CDR3 nucleotide sequence: TGTGCCAGCAGCCCACAGCCAGGCTACGAGCAGTACTTC.

The V gene is TRBV9, the J gene TRBJ2-3, with TRBD2 matching over 9 bases. This CDR3 has 17 amino acids. Germline loops: CDR1 SGDLS, CDR2 YYNGEE. The V segment lost 1 base and the J segment 6 bases; nucleotides outside the gene matches: 12. CDR3 coding DNA: TGTGCCAGCAGCGTACTCGAGGCGGGAGGGCCAAGGGATACGCAGTATTTT. Translating gives CASSVLEAGGPRDTQYF.